This entry lists 2 T cell receptor beta chains sequenced from one sample in a study of Graves' ophthalmopathy and Graves' hyperthyroidism. The authors amplified TCR beta CDR3 regions, and they did so from RNA transcripts for repertoire sequencing. HTBI primers were employed in first-round RT-PCR, then a second-round multiplex PCR followed. TCRdb independently ran MiXCR on the multiplex PCR reads; one entry per CDR3 protein. The repertoire has 230,000 or so distinct CDR3 sequences, 45% to 55% of them found once; the top ten carry less than 50%. Sequenced material: peripheral blood. The receptors were gathered from an adult man with Graves' ophthalmopathy.

The chain couples TRBV9 to TRBJ1-6, with D hard to call. The germline CDR1 and CDR2 sequences are SGDLS and YYNGEE. Trimming stripped 5 bases from V and 0 bases from J, with 9 bases between. The CDR3 is 15 residues long. The CDR3 nucleotides are TGTGCCAGCAGTCCAAAGGGCTCCTATAATTCACCCCTCCACTTT. It is translated as CASSPKGSYNSPLHF.

Of note for this clonotype: A junction boundary mismatches the germline segment, possibly from a read error. The chain recombines TRBV19 with TRBJ1-4; D remains ambiguous. The germline gives CDR1 LNHDA, CDR2 SQIVND (reference sequence). The CDR3 runs 15 residues. The CDR3 region has the DNA TGTGCCAGTAGTGCATACAGCACAACTAATGAAAAACTGCTTTTT. Amino acid sequence: CASSAYSTTNEKLLF.